These 3 T cell receptor beta chains came from one sample sequenced in a study of cytomegalovirus exposure and HLA in healthy donors. The PCR had 60 Vbeta and 13 Jbeta primers. Produced via immunoSEQ multiplex PCR; TCRdb's table is partial and in-frame only. The data show fewer than 250,000 clones, 60% to 85% seen once. The source material was PBMCs. The receptors shown here come from a man aged 35 to 55 in good health and CMV-seronegative.

The V gene is TRBV25-1, the J gene TRBJ1-6; 11 positions match TRBD1. This CDR3 region has 13 residues. V shed 6 bases and J 8 bases; nucleotides not matched to a gene: 0. Germline V CDR1 and CDR2: MGHDK, SYGVNS. This CDR3 reads CASRDRGHSPLHF. The CDR3 region has the DNA TGTGCCAGCAGGGACAGGGGGCATTCACCCCTCCACTTT.

The chain has TRBV19 and TRBJ2-3, with 9 bases aligning to TRBD2. The junction had 6 bases not matched to a gene; V was cut back by 4 bases and J by 4 bases. Germline CDR1 and CDR2: LNHDA and SQIVND (reference sequence). The CDR3 extends over 15 amino acids. CDR3 bases: TGTGCCAGTAGTAAGGGGGTAGCGGGAGCAGATACGCAGTATTTT. As protein: CASSKGVAGADTQYF.

The DNA for the CDR3 is TGCAGCGTGTACAGGAACACTGAAGCTTTCTTT. This codes for CSVYRNTEAFF. V usage is TRBV29-1 and J usage is TRBJ1-1; D ambiguous. Trimming took off 6 bases at V and 1 base at J, with 6 bases between the two ends. The germline V gene encodes CDR1 SQVTM and CDR2 ANQGSEA. The CDR3 length is 11 residues.